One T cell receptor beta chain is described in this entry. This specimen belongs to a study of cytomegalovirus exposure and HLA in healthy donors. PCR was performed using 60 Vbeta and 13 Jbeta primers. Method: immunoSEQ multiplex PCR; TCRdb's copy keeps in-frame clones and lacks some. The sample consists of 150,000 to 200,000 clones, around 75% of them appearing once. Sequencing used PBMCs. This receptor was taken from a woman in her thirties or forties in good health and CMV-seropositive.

The CDR3 loop is CAWTDRVDEKLFF. CDR3 bases: TGTGCCTGGACCGACAGGGTTGATGAAAAACTGTTTTTT. The rearrangement uses TRBV30 and TRBJ1-4; 7 bases are a match to TRBD1. Germline lookup yields CDR1 GTSNPN and CDR2 SVGIG (reference sequence). This CDR3 contains 13 residues. The J segment lost 6 bases and the V segment lost 4 bases, leaving 5 bases of the junction unmatched.